This T cell receptor (beta chain) was observed in a study of shared clonotypes between healthy human individuals. Study-wide results and limits: Generation of non-shared clonotypes was less probable than generation of clonotypes shared by all four donors. The sole specimen, blood, was sampled, and tissue repertoires likely differ.

Assay: immunoSEQ multiplex PCR; the TCRdb copy retains only in-frame clones and omits some. In the table there are 2 million to 3 million clones, more than 85% of which are singletons. Losses at the gene ends were 2 bases for V and 3 bases for J; bases not matched to a gene: 5. The CDR3 totals 15 residues. Germline-derived CDR1 and CDR2 are SNHLY and FYNNEI. A note on this clone: Its matching antigen is unknown.

Donors, healthy HIV-negative adults, lacked recent acute infections or vaccinations. The sequencing sample was made of naive CD4+ T cells from PBMCs. Stated subset: CD45RA+ positively selected. This rearrangement joins TRBV2 to TRBJ1-2, with 8 bases that match TRBD1. The receptor was derived from a man between 18 and 29 years old in good health. Some clones in this sample may be carry-over from other donors' samples. The CDR3 is CASSEQGASYYGYTF. The DNA of the CDR3 is TGTGCCAGCAGTGAACAGGGGGCGTCGTACTATGGCTACACCTTC.